The clone carrying this TCR beta chain appeared many times. This entry belongs to a study of regulatory T cells in long-lasting Graves disease. The junction had 8 bases not matched to a gene; V was cut back by 5 bases and J by 6 bases. The CDR3 totals 15 residues. Germline-derived CDR1 and CDR2 are LNHDA and SQIVND (reference sequence). Both iRepertoire HTBI primers and Arm-PCR of CDR3 regions were used to build the TCR beta libraries. TCRdb recomputed calls from the multiplex PCR reads with MiXCR, one row per CDR3 protein. Of 360,000 or so distinct CDR3 sequences detected, 15% to 20% appear once; the ten largest clones hold roughly a fifth. Time point denoted: newly diagnosed GD, antithyroid drugs for less than 3 months. TCR sequences were obtained from RNA taken from PBMCs. This same sample was also taken into another study, of T cells in Graves' hyperthyroidism and ophthalmopathy. Per that paper: In the first-round RT-PCR of the TCR CDR3, the HTBI primer set was used.

The TCR was taken from a woman aged 18-29 years with Graves disease. The specimen comprised peripheral blood mononuclear cells (PBMCs), sampled at new diagnosis, from a patient treated with antithyroid drugs. The rearrangement links TRBV19 to TRBJ2-1, with 9 bases fitting TRBD1. The CDR3 loop reads CASSAGTGYINEQFF. The CDR3 bases are TGTGCCAGTAGTGCCGGGACAGGGTATATCAATGAGCAGTTCTTC. Filled out from reference TRBV19 and TRBJ2-1, the complete variable domain reads DGGITQSPKYLFRKEGQNVTLSCEQNLNHDAMYWYRQDPGQGLRLIYYSQIVNDFQKGDIAEGYSVSREKKESFPLTVTSAQKNPTAFYLCASSAGTGYINEQFFGPGTRLTVL.